These T cell receptor beta chains were read from a single sample in a study of blood T cells in healthy people across ages. TCRdb ran MiXCR on the 5' RACE reads and lists one entry per CDR3 protein. The sample shows 870,000 or so distinct CDR3 sequences, more than 25% of them seen only once. Sequences were obtained from blood. The source of these receptors is a woman over 75 in good health. Both conserved end residues are part of each CDR3. D genes are given only for firm matches. Expanded clones are given a class, and other clones once, few, many or no size at all.

j_call d_call clone_size v_call cdr3_nt cdr3_aa
TRBJ2-5 NA NA TRBV5-1 TGCGCCAGCAGCTTGCGTCCCCAAGTTGGAGAGACCCAGTACTTC CASSLRPQVGETQYF
TRBJ2-1 NA NA TRBV5-1 TGCGCCAGCCGTCCGGAGGGCTACAATGAGCAGTTCTTC CASRPEGYNEQFF
TRBJ2-5 NA NA TRBV9 TGTGCCAGCAGCGTAACCCCCCGCGGAGGCCAAGAGACCCAGTACTTC CASSVTPRGGQETQYF
TRBJ1-2 NA many TRBV7-8 TGTGCCAGCAGGGAACAGGGTTCGGAGCGGGGCTACACCTTC CASREQGSERGYTF
TRBJ1-4 TRBD1 NA TRBV7-2 TGTGCCAGCAGCTCCGAGACAGGGGTCGAAAAACCGTTTTTT CASSSETGVEKPFF
TRBJ2-3 TRBD2 many TRBV20-1 TGCAGTGCTAGAGATTCGTTAGCGGGGCACCGCACAGATACGCAGTATTTT CSARDSLAGHRTDTQYF
TRBJ2-7 NA few TRBV7-2 TGTGCCAGCGGCTTAGGGACCTACGAGCAGTACTTC CASGLGTYEQYF
TRBJ2-5 NA many TRBV11-2 TGTGCCAGCAGCTTAGGTGGTAGCGTAAGAGAGACCCAGTACTTC CASSLGGSVRETQYF
TRBJ2-5 NA many TRBV7-2 TGTGCCAGCAGCTTAGCAGGGATTGAAGAGACCCAGTACTTC CASSLAGIEETQYF
TRBJ2-1 TRBD1 NA TRBV7-2 TGTGCCAGCAGTCCGAGGTTAGGACAGGGGGCTGGCGATGAGCAGTTCTTC CASSPRLGQGAGDEQFF
TRBJ2-1 TRBD1 many TRBV12-3/TRBV12-4 TGTGCCAGCAGTTTAGTGGGGACAGGGCACAATGAGCAGTTCTTC CASSLVGTGHNEQFF
TRBJ1-4 NA NA TRBV18 TGTGCCAGCTCACCAAACCAACCAACTAATGAAAAACTGTTTTTT CASSPNQPTNEKLFF
TRBJ2-5 TRBD2 NA TRBV3-1 TGTGCCAGCAGCTTCTCTCTAGCGGGAGAAGAAGAGACCCAGTACTTC CASSFSLAGEEETQYF
TRBJ1-1 NA many TRBV6-6 TGTGCCAGCAGTTACGGATCAGGGAGGAATGAAGCTTTCTTT CASSYGSGRNEAFF
TRBJ1-4 NA many TRBV12-3/TRBV12-4 TGTGCCAGCTGCAGGAGGGGGGCAACTAATGAAAAACTGTTTTTT CASCRRGATNEKLFF
TRBJ2-3 NA few TRBV9 TGTGCCAGCAGCGCCGTGGGGCGGGGCAGCCACACAGATACGCAGTATTTT CASSAVGRGSHTDTQYF
TRBJ2-3 NA few TRBV20-1 TGCAGTGCTAACAGACACCTCGGAGCAGGAGATACGCAGTATTTT CSANRHLGAGDTQYF
TRBJ1-5 TRBD1 many TRBV20-1 TGCAGTGCTAGACGCAGGGGGATAAATCAGCCCCAGCATTTT CSARRRGINQPQHF
TRBJ2-7 NA many TRBV7-9 TGTGCCAGCAGCCCCGATGGGCGGGGACAGTCTTACGAGCAGTACTTC CASSPDGRGQSYEQYF
TRBJ2-7 NA NA TRBV29-1 TGCAGCGTGGAAGGGCAGGGAGGAAGGGAGCAGTACTTC CSVEGQGGREQYF
TRBJ1-1 TRBD1 NA TRBV20-1 TGCAGTGCTAGAGTCCAGGGGGCGAGGGCTGAAGCTTTCTTT CSARVQGARAEAFF
TRBJ2-1 NA many TRBV12-3/TRBV12-4 TGTGCCAGCAGTTTACGGGGATATGAGCAGTTCTTC CASSLRGYEQFF
TRBJ1-2 NA NA TRBV3-1 TGTGCCAGCAGCCATTCACCGGGGGCAGCTTATGGCTACACCTTC CASSHSPGAAYGYTF
TRBJ2-2 TRBD2 NA TRBV6-2/TRBV6-3 TGTGCCAGCAGGCCGAGCGGGGTCGGGCCCGGGGAGCTGTTTTTT CASRPSGVGPGELFF
TRBJ1-1 NA many TRBV7-2 TGTGCCAGCAGCTTACGGGCAGGGAACACTGAAGCTTTCTTT CASSLRAGNTEAFF
TRBJ1-1 NA few TRBV11-2 TGTGCCAGCAGCCCCACGGACGACACTGAAGCTTTCTTT CASSPTDDTEAFF
TRBJ2-2 NA many TRBV11-3 TGTGCCAGCAGTGCGGCCAGGGCGAACACCGGGGAGCTGTTTTTT CASSAARANTGELFF
TRBJ2-4 TRBD2 many TRBV7-2 TGTGCCAGCAGCTTCGCGGCTAGCGGGGGGGAGGCCAAAAACATTCAGTACTTC CASSFAASGGEAKNIQYF
TRBJ1-2 NA many TRBV27 TGTGCCAGCAGTTCATTTCGGGGGGGTGGCTACACCTTC CASSSFRGGGYTF
TRBJ2-6 NA many TRBV27 TGTGCCAGCAGTGAACAAGCTGGTGGATCTGGGGCCAACGTCCTGACTTTC CASSEQAGGSGANVLTF
TRBJ1-4 TRBD1 few TRBV10-3 TGTGCCATCAGTGAGTCGGGACAGGGATATAATGAAAAACTGTTTTTT CAISESGQGYNEKLFF
TRBJ2-2 TRBD1 NA TRBV24-1 TGTGCCACCAGTGATAATCGACAGGGGGTAGGCGGGGAGCTGTTTTTT CATSDNRQGVGGELFF
TRBJ2-7 TRBD2 NA TRBV12-3/TRBV12-4 TGTGCCAGCAGTCCGGCCACTAGCGGGGTTGCCTACGAGCAGTACTTC CASSPATSGVAYEQYF
TRBJ2-3 TRBD1 many TRBV25-1 TGTGCCAGCAGTGGACAGGGGATACCTCTCGTGGGGCAGTATTTT CASSGQGIPLVGQYF
TRBJ2-1 TRBD2 many TRBV20-1 TGCAGTGGGGGCCGGGGGGGTTCCTACAATGAGCAGTTCTTC CSGGRGGSYNEQFF
TRBJ1-1 NA NA TRBV7-8 TGTGCCAGCACCCCAGAGCTTTTGAACACTGAAGCTTTCTTT CASTPELLNTEAFF
TRBJ1-2 TRBD1 many TRBV6-2/TRBV6-3 TGTGCCAGCAGCTCAAGGGGGCGCAGCTATGGCTACACCTTC CASSSRGRSYGYTF
TRBJ2-3 NA many TRBV7-2 TGTGCCAGCGCGGATGATACGCAGTATTTT CASADDTQYF
TRBJ1-2 NA NA TRBV2 TGTGCCACCCAGGCCCTGATTAACTATGGCTACACCTTC CATQALINYGYTF
TRBJ2-3 TRBD1 NA TRBV12-3/TRBV12-4 TGTGCCAGCAGTTTTACAGGGGTGAGGGCAGATACGCAGTATTTT CASSFTGVRADTQYF
TRBJ2-7 NA many TRBV5-1 TGCGCCAGCAGCTTGGACTCGCGCTGGCAGTACTTC CASSLDSRWQYF